This T cell receptor (beta chain) is drawn from a study of CXCR3-negative and CXCR3-positive naive CD8 T cells. Regarding the study as a whole: Hydrophobicity of TRB CDR3s was greater in CXCR3-positive naive cells than in CXCR3-negative naive cells.

This CDR3 contains 13 residues. Comment on this clonotype: What it binds is not known.

Preparation of TRB cDNA libraries relied on 5' RACE carrying UMI labels. TCRdb reanalyzed the 5' RACE reads and collapses them to one entry per CDR3 protein, without DNA. The table for this sample gives around 80,000 distinct CDR3 sequences. The TCR sequence derives from a human donor in good health. Some clones in this sample may be carry-over from other donors' samples. The V call is TRBV12-3 or TRBV12-4, the J call TRBJ2-1; TCRdb's D gene call, TRBD2, goes unchecked for lack of DNA. The sample consisted of naive CXCR3+ CD8+ T cells from blood. Subset of the sample: CD45RO-CCR7+CD27+CD95- naive CD8+ T cells expressing CXCR3 (TNR3+). This CDR3 is CSILADSGDEQFF.